This TCR beta chain was retrieved from a study of control samples from healthy donors and cancer patients. Clones were sequenced by immunoSEQ multiplex PCR, and TCRdb holds only the in-frame ones, with some missing. The sample comprises roughly 130,000 clones, around 93% of which are singletons, and 8.5% to 10% rests with the top ten. Germline values: CDR1 LNHDA, CDR2 SQIVND (reference sequence). CDR3 length: 13 residues. J gave up 7 bases and V 6 bases, and 5 bases lay outside the gene matches. J is TRBJ1-2 and V is TRBV19; TRBD1 matches at 10 bases. Sequences were obtained from blood. The sequence derives from a man aged 18 to 35 in good health. This CDR3 reads CASRPGQGFGYTF. DNA of the CDR3: TGTGCCAGTAGGCCGGGACAGGGGTTTGGCTACACCTTC.